This is a list of T cell receptor beta chains from one sample in a study of blood T cell repertoires in COVID-19. Produced via immunoSEQ multiplex PCR; TCRdb's table is partial and in-frame only. Among 190,000 or so clones listed, 65% to 90% were seen once. Sequencing was done on a sample of PBMCs or T cells enriched from blood (not recorded which). The receptors shown here come from a woman in her 30s who had been exposed to COVID-19. Each CDR3 is given with its conserved first and last residue. The D gene is left open where the match is weak. Size is stated for part of the rows, as once, few or many counts, or as a class when the clone is expanded.

j_gene: TRBJ1-5
abundance: -
d_gene: -
v_gene: TRBV19
CDR3aa: CASSIWTGNQPQHF
CDR3nt: TGTGCCAGTAGTATCTGGACAGGCAATCAGCCCCAGCATTTT

j_gene: TRBJ2-7
abundance: once
d_gene: -
v_gene: TRBV11-2
CDR3aa: CASSWGAGATEQYF
CDR3nt: TGTGCCAGCAGCTGGGGGGCGGGGGCTACGGAGCAGTACTTC

j_gene: TRBJ2-1
abundance: -
d_gene: TRBD2
v_gene: TRBV9
CDR3aa: CASSVAGGTSYNEQFF
CDR3nt: TGTGCCAGCAGCGTAGCGGGGGGAACCTCCTACAATGAGCAGTTCTTC

j_gene: TRBJ2-3
abundance: once
d_gene: TRBD1
v_gene: TRBV5-1
CDR3aa: CASRRGQGTDTQYF
CDR3nt: TGCGCCAGCAGACGAGGACAGGGCACAGATACGCAGTATTTT

j_gene: TRBJ2-7
abundance: -
d_gene: TRBD1
v_gene: TRBV5-1
CDR3aa: CASSQGGTGETYEQYF
CDR3nt: TGCGCCAGCAGCCAAGGCGGGACAGGAGAAACCTACGAGCAGTACTTC

j_gene: TRBJ2-3
abundance: -
d_gene: -
v_gene: TRBV15
CDR3aa: CATSRDRADTQYF
CDR3nt: TGTGCCACCAGCAGAGACAGGGCAGATACGCAGTATTTT

j_gene: TRBJ1-1
abundance: -
d_gene: TRBD1
v_gene: TRBV9
CDR3aa: CASSGTFTGGGTEAFF
CDR3nt: TGTGCCAGCAGCGGAACTTTCACAGGGGGAGGGACTGAAGCTTTCTTT

j_gene: TRBJ1-5
abundance: -
d_gene: TRBD1
v_gene: TRBV15
CDR3aa: CATSRDLTGGGIQPQHF
CDR3nt: TGTGCCACCAGCAGAGATCTCACAGGGGGTGGGATTCAGCCCCAGCATTTT

j_gene: TRBJ1-6
abundance: -
d_gene: -
v_gene: TRBV11-2
CDR3aa: CASSFQGNSPLHF
CDR3nt: TGTGCCAGCAGCTTTCAGGGGAATTCACCCCTCCACTTT

j_gene: TRBJ1-2
abundance: -
d_gene: -
v_gene: TRBV6-1
CDR3aa: CASSEDREDYGYTF
CDR3nt: TGTGCCAGCAGTGAAGACAGGGAAGACTATGGCTACACCTTC

j_gene: TRBJ1-6
abundance: -
d_gene: TRBD1
v_gene: TRBV2
CDR3aa: CASSTGQGLRDSPLHF
CDR3nt: TGTGCCAGCAGCACGGGACAGGGGTTAAGGGATTCACCCCTCCACTTT

j_gene: TRBJ2-2
abundance: -
d_gene: -
v_gene: TRBV9
CDR3aa: CASSVGAGWSGELFF
CDR3nt: TGTGCCAGCAGCGTAGGGGCAGGGTGGTCCGGGGAGCTGTTTTTT

j_gene: TRBJ1-1
abundance: once
d_gene: TRBD1
v_gene: TRBV7-8
CDR3aa: CASSLNRGGNTEAFF
CDR3nt: TGTGCCAGCAGCTTAAACAGGGGCGGGAACACTGAAGCTTTCTTT